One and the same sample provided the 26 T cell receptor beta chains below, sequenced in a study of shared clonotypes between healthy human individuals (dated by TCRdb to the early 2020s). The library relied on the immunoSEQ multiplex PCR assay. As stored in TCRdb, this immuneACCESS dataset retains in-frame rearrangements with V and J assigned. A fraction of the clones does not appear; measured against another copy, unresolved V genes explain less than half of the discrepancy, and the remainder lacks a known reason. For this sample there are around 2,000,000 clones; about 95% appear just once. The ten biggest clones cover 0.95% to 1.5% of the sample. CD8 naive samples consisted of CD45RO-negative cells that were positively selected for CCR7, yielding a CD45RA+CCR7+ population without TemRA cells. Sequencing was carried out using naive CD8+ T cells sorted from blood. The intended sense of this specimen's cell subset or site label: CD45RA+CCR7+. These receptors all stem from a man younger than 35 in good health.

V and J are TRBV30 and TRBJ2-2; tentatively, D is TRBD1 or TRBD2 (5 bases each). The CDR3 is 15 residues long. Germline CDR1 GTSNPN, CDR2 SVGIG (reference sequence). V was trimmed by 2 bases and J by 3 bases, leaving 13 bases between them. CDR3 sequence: CAWSTGTDDTGELFF. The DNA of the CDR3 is TGTGCCTGGAGTACCGGGACGGACGACACCGGGGAGCTGTTTTTT.

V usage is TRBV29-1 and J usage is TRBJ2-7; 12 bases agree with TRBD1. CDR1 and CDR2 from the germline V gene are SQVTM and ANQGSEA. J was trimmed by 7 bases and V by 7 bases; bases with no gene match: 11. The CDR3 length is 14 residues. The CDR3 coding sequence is TGCAGCGCTTCTCCGGGACAGGGGGCTCTTGAGCAGTACTTC. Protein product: CSASPGQGALEQYF.

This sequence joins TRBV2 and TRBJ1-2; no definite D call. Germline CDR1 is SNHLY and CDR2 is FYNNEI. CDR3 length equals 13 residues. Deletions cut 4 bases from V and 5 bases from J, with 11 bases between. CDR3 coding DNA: TGTGCCAGCAGTGTTGGGGAAAGGTATGGCTACACCTTC. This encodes CASSVGERYGYTF.

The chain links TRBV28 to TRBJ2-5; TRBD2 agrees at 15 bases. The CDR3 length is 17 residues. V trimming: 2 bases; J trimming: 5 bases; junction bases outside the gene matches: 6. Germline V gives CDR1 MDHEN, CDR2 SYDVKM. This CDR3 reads CASSLGRTSGGDETQYF. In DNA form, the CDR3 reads TGTGCCAGCAGTTTAGGGAGGACTAGCGGGGGGGACGAGACCCAGTACTTC.

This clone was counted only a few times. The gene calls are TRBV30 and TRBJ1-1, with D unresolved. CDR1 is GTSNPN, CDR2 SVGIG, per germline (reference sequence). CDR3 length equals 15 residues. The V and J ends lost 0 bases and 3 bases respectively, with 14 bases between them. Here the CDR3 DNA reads TGTGCCTGGAGTGTCCAATCAGTCTGGGACACTGAAGCTTTCTTT. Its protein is CAWSVQSVWDTEAFF. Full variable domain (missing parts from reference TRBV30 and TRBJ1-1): SQTIHQWPATLVQPVGSPLSLECTVEGTSNPNLYWYRQAAGRGLQLLFYSVGIGQISSEVPQNLSASRPQDRQFILSSKKLLLSDSGFYLCAWSVQSVWDTEAFFGQGTRLTVV.

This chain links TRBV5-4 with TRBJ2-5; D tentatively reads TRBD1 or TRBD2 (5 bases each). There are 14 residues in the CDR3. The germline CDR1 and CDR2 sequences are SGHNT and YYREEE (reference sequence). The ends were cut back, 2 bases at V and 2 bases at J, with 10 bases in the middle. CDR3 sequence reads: CASSFVGGQETQYF. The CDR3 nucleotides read TGTGCCAGCAGCTTCGTTGGGGGTCAAGAGACCCAGTACTTC. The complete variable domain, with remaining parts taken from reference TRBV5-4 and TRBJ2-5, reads ETGVTQSPTHLIKTRGQQVTLRCSSQSGHNTVSWYQQALGQGPQFIFQYYREEENGRGNFPPRFSGLQFPNYSSELNVNALELDDSALYLCASSFVGGQETQYFGPGTRLLVL.

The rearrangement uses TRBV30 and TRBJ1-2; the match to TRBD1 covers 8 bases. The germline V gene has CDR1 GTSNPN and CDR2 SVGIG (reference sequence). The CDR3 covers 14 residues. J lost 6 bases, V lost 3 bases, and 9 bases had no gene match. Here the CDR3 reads CAWSPGGGWDGYTF. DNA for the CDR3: TGTGCCTGGAGCCCAGGGGGCGGCTGGGATGGCTACACCTTC.

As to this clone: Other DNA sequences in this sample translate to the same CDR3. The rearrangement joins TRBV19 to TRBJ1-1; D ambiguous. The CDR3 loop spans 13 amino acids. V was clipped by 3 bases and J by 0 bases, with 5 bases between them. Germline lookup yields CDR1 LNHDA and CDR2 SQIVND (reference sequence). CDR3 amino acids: CASSILMNTEAFF. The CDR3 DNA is TGTGCCAGTAGTATTCTAATGAACACTGAAGCTTTCTTT.

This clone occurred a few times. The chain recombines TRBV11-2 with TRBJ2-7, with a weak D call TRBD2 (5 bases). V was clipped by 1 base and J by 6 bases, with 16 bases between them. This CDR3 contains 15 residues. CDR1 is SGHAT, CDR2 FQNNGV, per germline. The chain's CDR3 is CASSLVEGSWSEQYF. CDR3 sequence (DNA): TGTGCCAGCAGCTTAGTAGAGGGTAGCTGGTCCGAGCAGTACTTC.

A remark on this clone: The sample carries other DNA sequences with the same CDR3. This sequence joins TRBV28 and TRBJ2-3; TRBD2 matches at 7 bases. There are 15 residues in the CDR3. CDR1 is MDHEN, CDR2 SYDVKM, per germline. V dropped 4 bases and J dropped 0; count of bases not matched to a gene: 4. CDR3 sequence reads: CASSSGTTSTDTQYF. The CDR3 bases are TGTGCCAGCAGTTCCGGGACTACTAGCACAGATACGCAGTATTTT.

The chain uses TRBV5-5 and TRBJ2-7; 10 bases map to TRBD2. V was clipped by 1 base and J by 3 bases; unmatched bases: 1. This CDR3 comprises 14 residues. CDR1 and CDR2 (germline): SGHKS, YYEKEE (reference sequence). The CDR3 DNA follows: TGTGCCAGCAGCTTGTCTAGCGGGAGCTACGAGCAGTACTTC. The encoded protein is CASSLSSGSYEQYF.

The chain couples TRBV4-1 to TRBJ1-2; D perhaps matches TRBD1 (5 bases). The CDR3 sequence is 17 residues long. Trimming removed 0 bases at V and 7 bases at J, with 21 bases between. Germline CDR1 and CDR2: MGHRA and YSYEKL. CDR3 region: CASSQDREGYLWTGYTF. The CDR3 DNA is TGCGCCAGCAGCCAAGATCGGGAGGGGTATCTTTGGACTGGCTACACCTTC.

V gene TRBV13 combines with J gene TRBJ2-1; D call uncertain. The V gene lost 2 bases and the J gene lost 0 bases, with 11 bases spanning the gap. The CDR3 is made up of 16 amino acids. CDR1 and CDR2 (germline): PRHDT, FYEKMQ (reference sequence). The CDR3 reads CASSLMISDSYNEQFF. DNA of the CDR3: TGTGCCAGCAGCTTAATGATATCGGACTCCTACAATGAGCAGTTCTTC.

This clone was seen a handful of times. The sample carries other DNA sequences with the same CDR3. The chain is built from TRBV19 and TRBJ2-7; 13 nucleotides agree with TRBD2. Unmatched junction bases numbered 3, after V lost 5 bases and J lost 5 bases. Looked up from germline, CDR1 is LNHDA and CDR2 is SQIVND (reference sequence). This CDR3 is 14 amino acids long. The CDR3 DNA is TGTGCCAGTAGTCCCGGACTAGCGGGAGACGAGCAGTACTTC. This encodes CASSPGLAGDEQYF.

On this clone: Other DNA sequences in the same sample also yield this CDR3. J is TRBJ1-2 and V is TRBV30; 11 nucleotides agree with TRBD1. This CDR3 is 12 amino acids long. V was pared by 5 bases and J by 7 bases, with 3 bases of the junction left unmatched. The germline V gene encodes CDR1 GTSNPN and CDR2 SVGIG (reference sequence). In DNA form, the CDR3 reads TGTGCCTGGTCCGGGACAGGGGGTGGCTACACCTTC. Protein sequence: CAWSGTGGGYTF.

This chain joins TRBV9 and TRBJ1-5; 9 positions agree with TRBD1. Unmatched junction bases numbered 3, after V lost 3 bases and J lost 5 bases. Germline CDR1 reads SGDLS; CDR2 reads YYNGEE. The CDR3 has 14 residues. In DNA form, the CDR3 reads TGTGCCAGCAGCGAGGGACAGGGATATCAGCCCCAGCATTTT. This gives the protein CASSEGQGYQPQHF.

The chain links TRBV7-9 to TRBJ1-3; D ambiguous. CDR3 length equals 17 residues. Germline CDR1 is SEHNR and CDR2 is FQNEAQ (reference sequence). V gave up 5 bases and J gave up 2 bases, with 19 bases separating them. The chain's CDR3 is CASSPNGGVGAGNTIYF. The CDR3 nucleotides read TGTGCCAGCAGCCCTAACGGCGGGGTTGGGGCTGGAAACACCATATATTTT.

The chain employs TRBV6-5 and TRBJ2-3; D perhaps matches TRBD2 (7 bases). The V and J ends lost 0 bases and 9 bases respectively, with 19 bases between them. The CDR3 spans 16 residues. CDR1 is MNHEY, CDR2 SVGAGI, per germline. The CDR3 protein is CASSYSDGGPIETQYF. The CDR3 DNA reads TGTGCCAGCAGTTACTCGGACGGGGGGCCCATTGAAACGCAGTATTTT.

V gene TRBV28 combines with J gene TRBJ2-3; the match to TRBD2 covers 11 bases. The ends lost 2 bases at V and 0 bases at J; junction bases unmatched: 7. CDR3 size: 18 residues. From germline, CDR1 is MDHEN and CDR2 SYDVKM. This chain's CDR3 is CASSLGLAGGSSTDTQYF. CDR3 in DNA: TGTGCCAGCAGTTTAGGGCTAGCGGGGGGCTCTAGCACAGATACGCAGTATTTT.

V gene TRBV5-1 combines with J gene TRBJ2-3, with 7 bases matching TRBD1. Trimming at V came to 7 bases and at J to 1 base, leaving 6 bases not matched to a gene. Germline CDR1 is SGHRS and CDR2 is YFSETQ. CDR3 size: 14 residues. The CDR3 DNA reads TGCGCCAGCTCAGGCCAGGGGGGCACAGATACGCAGTATTTT. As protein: CASSGQGGTDTQYF.

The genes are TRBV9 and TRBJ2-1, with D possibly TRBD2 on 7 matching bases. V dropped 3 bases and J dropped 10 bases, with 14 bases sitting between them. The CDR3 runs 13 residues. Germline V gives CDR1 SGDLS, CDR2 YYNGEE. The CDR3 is CASSAISGGEQFF. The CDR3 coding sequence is TGTGCCAGCAGCGCAATTTCGGGGGGCGAGCAGTTCTTC.

The CDR3 DNA reads TGTGCCAGCAGTTTAAATGGCGGGGTTCAAGAGACCCAGTACTTC. It codes for CASSLNGGVQETQYF. This sequence joins TRBV28 and TRBJ2-5; D is possibly TRBD2 (6 bases). Trimming cost V 2 bases and J 2 bases, with 12 bases left between them. This CDR3 region has 15 residues. Germline CDR1 MDHEN, CDR2 SYDVKM.

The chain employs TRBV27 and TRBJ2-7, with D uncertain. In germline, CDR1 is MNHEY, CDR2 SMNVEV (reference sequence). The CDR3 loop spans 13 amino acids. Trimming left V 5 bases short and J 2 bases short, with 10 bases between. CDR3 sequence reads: CASSRTVTYEQYF. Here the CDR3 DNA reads TGTGCCAGCAGTAGGACCGTTACCTACGAGCAGTACTTC.

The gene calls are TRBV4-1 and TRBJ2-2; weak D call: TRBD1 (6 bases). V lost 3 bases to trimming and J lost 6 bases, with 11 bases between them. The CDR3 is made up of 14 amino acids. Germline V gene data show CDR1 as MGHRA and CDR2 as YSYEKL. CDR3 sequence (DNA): TGCGCCAGCAGCCATGTTCAGGGGTCCGGGGAGCTGTTTTTT. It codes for CASSHVQGSGELFF.

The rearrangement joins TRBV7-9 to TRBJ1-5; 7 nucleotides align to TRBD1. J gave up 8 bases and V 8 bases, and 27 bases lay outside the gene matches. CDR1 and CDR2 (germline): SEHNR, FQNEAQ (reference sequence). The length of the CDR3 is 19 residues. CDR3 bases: TGTGCCAGCGCGACGACGAAGGTTGGCGACAGGGTAAGAGATGAGCCCCAGCATTTT. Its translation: CASATTKVGDRVRDEPQHF.

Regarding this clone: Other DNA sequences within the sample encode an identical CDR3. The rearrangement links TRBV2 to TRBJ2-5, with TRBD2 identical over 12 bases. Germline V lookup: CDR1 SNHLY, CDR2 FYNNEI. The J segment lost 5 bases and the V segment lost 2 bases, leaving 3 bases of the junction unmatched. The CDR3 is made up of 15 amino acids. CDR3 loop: CASSEWLAGGETQYF. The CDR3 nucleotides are TGTGCCAGCAGTGAATGGCTAGCGGGGGGGGAGACCCAGTACTTC.